Given below is one T cell receptor beta chain in context. Its target is unknown. PCR or immunohistochemistry showed mismatch repair deficiency in every enrolled patient. These data belong to a study of PD-1 blockade in mismatch repair-deficient tumors. The data were produced by immunoSEQ multiplex PCR, yet TCRdb's version contains in-frame clones alone and is incomplete. The sample includes 90,000 to 130,000 clones, 60% to 85% of them seen just once. Overall study results and limits: Rapid post-treatment expansion, then contraction, generally preceding radiologic response, marked tumor-resident clones.

The germline V gene encodes CDR1 SGHNT and CDR2 YYREEE (reference sequence). V shed 4 bases and J shed 2 bases, with 16 bases lying between them. CDR3 length equals 16 residues. This TCR came from an adult with mismatch repair-deficient cancer. J is TRBJ1-5 and V is TRBV5-4, with TRBD1 as a possible D gene (6 bases). This material consisted of peripheral blood, taken about 13 months after starting pembrolizumab. The CDR3 DNA sequence: TGTGCCAGCAGCCTCGGGGGCCGCGCAGGCAATCAGCCCCAGCATTTT. This gives the protein CASSLGGRAGNQPQHF.